The 3 T cell receptor beta chains presented below share a single source sample, sequenced in a study of CD8 T cells in ankylosing spondylitis. TCRdb passed the 5' RACE reads through MiXCR, listing each CDR3 protein once. The table lists about 130,000 distinct CDR3 sequences, about 7% of them singletons. The sequencing input was blood, either unsorted or a sorted T cell fraction (not recorded which). The receptors were gathered from a male donor with ankylosing spondylitis or in good health (not recorded which).

This clonotype was detected ten times or more. The J gene is TRBJ1-6, the V gene TRBV7-9; no clear D gene. V lost 2 bases, J lost 10 bases, and 12 bases lay in between. The CDR3 is 14 residues long. Germline-derived CDR1 and CDR2 are SEHNR and FQNEAQ (reference sequence). This CDR3 reads CASSLTAVYSPLHF. The CDR3 coding sequence is TGTGCCAGCAGCTTAACCGCCGTCTACTCACCCCTCCACTTT.

This clonotype was seen at least ten times. The J gene is TRBJ2-7, the V gene TRBV5-1, with 8 bases aligning to TRBD1. The CDR3 has 13 residues. From germline, CDR1 is SGHRS and CDR2 YFSETQ. Trimming at V came to 6 bases and at J to 1 base, leaving 3 bases not matched to a gene. The CDR3 loop is CASTRQGSYEQYF. CDR3 DNA sequence: TGCGCCAGCACCCGACAGGGGTCCTACGAGCAGTACTTC.

This clonotype was counted many times. V and J are TRBV5-5 and TRBJ1-2; maybe TRBD1 (6 bases). The CDR3 covers 16 residues. Germline CDR1 and CDR2: SGHKS and YYEKEE (reference sequence). V gave up 0 bases and J gave up 6 bases, with 18 bases separating them. The chain's CDR3 is CASSLDPQGNYHGYTF. In DNA form, the CDR3 reads TGTGCCAGCAGCTTGGATCCCCAGGGGAACTACCATGGCTACACCTTC.